The 11 T cell receptor beta chains in this list originate from one sample, sequenced in a study of shared clonotypes between healthy human individuals (dated by TCRdb to the early 2020s). The library was produced with the immunoSEQ multiplex PCR assay. TCRdb retrieved this table from immuneACCESS and kept in-frame rearrangements only. Not all clones are present; in checked studies, unresolved V genes account for under half, and no reason is known for the remainder. This sample lists over a million clones; roughly 96% were detected once. The ten largest clones capture approximately 1.1% of the sample. The specimen was naive CD4+ T cells sorted from blood. This specimen's cell subset or site label, interpreted: CD45RA+ positively selected. The origin of the receptors is a man aged 25 to 45 in good health.

The chain recombines TRBV18 with TRBJ2-5, with TRBD2 matching 7 bases. V trimming: 6 bases; J trimming: 4 bases; junction bases outside the gene matches: 14. The germline CDR1 and CDR2 sequences are KGHSH and LQKENI. The CDR3 sequence is 16 residues long. The CDR3 region has the DNA TGTGCCAGCTCCCCGGGTGGAGCGGGATTAGGAGAGACCCAGTACTTC. As protein: CASSPGGAGLGETQYF.

For the CDR3, the DNA is TGTGCCAGCTCAACAGTACGGGAGACCCAGTACTTC. Translated: CASSTVRETQYF. The chain joins TRBV18 to TRBJ2-5; no clear D gene. Germline CDR1 and CDR2: KGHSH and LQKENI. This CDR3 has 12 amino acids. The V end was cut by 5 bases, the J end by 5 bases, with 9 bases between.

This chain joins TRBV5-5 and TRBJ1-5; D gene uncertain. Germline CDR1 reads SGHKS; CDR2 reads YYEKEE (reference sequence). The germline V and J ends were trimmed by 0 bases and 4 bases, with 8 bases remaining between them. This CDR3 comprises 14 residues. The CDR3 region is CASSLDPWNQPQHF. The CDR3 coding sequence is TGTGCCAGCAGCTTGGATCCTTGGAATCAGCCCCAGCATTTT.

V and J are TRBV28 and TRBJ2-7, with D possibly being TRBD2 (6 bases). CDR3 size: 14 residues. Germline V CDR1 and CDR2: MDHEN, SYDVKM. The V gene lost 3 bases and the J gene lost 7 bases, with 16 bases spanning the gap. DNA of the CDR3: TGTGCCAGCAGTTTTTCGGGAGTTGTAGGAGAGCAGTACTTC. As protein: CASSFSGVVGEQYF.

The V call is TRBV11-3, the J call TRBJ2-2, with a weak D call TRBD2 (6 bases). CDR3 length: 15 amino acids. V lost 5 bases and J 4 bases, leaving 14 bases between the germline ends. Looked up from germline, CDR1 is SGHNT and CDR2 is YENEEA. The DNA for the CDR3 is TGTGCCAGCAGCGAAAACGTCGGGGGCACCGGGGAGCTGTTTTTT. Translating it yields CASSENVGGTGELFF.

The CDR3, as DNA: TGTGCCAGCAGTTACCCAAAAGGGACTAGCGGAAACATTCAGTACTTC. It is translated as CASSYPKGTSGNIQYF. The genes are TRBV6-6 and TRBJ2-4, with 11 bases fitting TRBD2. Germline assignment: CDR1 MNHNY and CDR2 SVGAGI (reference sequence). J lost 6 bases, V lost 2 bases, and 6 bases had no gene match. The CDR3 has 16 residues.

The rearrangement joins TRBV7-9 to TRBJ2-5, with 8 bases fitting TRBD1. The trim removed 5 bases at V and 5 bases at J, leaving 7 bases unmatched. The germline V gene encodes CDR1 SEHNR and CDR2 FQNEAQ (reference sequence). The CDR3 consists of 14 residues. The CDR3 here is CASSATGGGETQYF. In nucleotides, the CDR3 is TGTGCCAGCAGCGCTACAGGGGGAGGTGAGACCCAGTACTTC.

The chain recombines TRBV5-4 with TRBJ1-2, with D perhaps TRBD1 (5 bases). The CDR3 consists of 13 residues. The germline gives CDR1 SGHNT, CDR2 YYREEE (reference sequence). V lost 0 bases and J lost 7, with 10 bases in between. The chain's CDR3 is CASSLDRRGGYTF. The DNA of the CDR3 is TGTGCCAGCAGCTTGGATCGGAGGGGTGGCTACACCTTC.

The chain joins TRBV6-1 to TRBJ2-7; the D gene is possibly TRBD2 (7 bases). The CDR3 consists of 15 residues. Trimming cost V 2 bases and J 6 bases, with 17 bases left between them. Germline-derived CDR1 and CDR2 are MNHNS and SASEGT. This CDR3 is CASSEFGGPGIEQYF. The CDR3, as DNA: TGTGCCAGCAGTGAATTCGGGGGGCCGGGAATCGAGCAGTACTTC.

The rearrangement uses TRBV30 and TRBJ2-3; D is undetermined. Per the germline V gene, CDR1 is GTSNPN and CDR2 is SVGIG (reference sequence). CDR3 length equals 14 residues. V was trimmed by 1 base and J by 3 bases, leaving 11 bases between them. In DNA, the CDR3 is TGTGCCTGGAGTGCCGGGTCCTTGACAGATACGCAGTATTTT. Encoded protein: CAWSAGSLTDTQYF.

The chain carries TRBV7-2 and TRBJ1-2, with D unresolved. This CDR3 contains 13 residues. Deletions cut 3 bases from V and 6 bases from J, with 11 bases between. Germline V lookup: CDR1 SGHTA, CDR2 FQGNSA. CDR3 nucleotides: TGTGCCAGCAGCTTGGAAGGCGGGGATGGCTACACCTTC. Translating it yields CASSLEGGDGYTF.